The text below deals with one T cell receptor beta chain. These data come from a study of blood T cell repertoires in COVID-19. TCRdb's copy holds only in-frame clones and misses some; the assay was immunoSEQ multiplex PCR. The sample contains around 100,000 clones, roughly nine tenths of which appear only once. Germline V lookup: CDR1 SGHVS, CDR2 FQNEAQ. Trimming shortened V by 5 bases and J by 1 base, and 11 bases separated the two germline ends. The CDR3 loop spans 14 amino acids. The chain couples TRBV7-8 to TRBJ1-1; a weak D match, TRBD1 (6 bases). This receptor was identified in a woman aged 80 or over in a cohort sampled during active COVID-19. Material for sequencing was peripheral blood. CDR3 DNA: TGTGCCAGCAGCCACGAACAGGGGAACACTGAAGCTTTCTTT. It translates to CASSHEQGNTEAFF.